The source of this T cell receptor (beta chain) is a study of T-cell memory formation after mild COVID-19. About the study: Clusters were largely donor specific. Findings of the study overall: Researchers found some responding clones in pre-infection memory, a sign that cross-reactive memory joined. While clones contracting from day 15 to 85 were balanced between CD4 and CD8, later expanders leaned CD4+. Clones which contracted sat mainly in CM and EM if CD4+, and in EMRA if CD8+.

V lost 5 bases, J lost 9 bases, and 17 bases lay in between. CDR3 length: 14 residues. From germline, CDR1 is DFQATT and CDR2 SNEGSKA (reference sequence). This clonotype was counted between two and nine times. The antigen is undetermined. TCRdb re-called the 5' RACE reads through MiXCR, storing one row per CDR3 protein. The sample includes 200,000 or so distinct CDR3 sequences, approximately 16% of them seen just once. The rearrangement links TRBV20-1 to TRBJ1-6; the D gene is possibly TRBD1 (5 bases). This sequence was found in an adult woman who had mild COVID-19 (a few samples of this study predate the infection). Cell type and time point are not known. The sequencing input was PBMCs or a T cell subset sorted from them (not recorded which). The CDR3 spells CSAGRDLKGSPLHF. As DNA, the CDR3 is TGCAGTGCTGGCAGGGATTTAAAGGGTTCACCCCTCCACTTT.